These 15 T cell receptor beta chains came from one sample sequenced in a study of blood T cell repertoires in COVID-19. Using immunoSEQ multiplex PCR, the repertoire was profiled, and TCRdb retains in-frame clones only, with some absent. The table shows 200,000 to 250,000 clones, with 65% to 85% occurring only once. Input material: PBMCs or T cells enriched from blood (not recorded which). The receptors originated from a middle-aged woman who had recovered from COVID-19.

CDR3 region: CASTPRGQGALQPQHF. As DNA, the CDR3 is TGTGCCAGCACCCCTAGGGGACAGGGGGCTCTTCAGCCCCAGCATTTT. This sequence joins TRBV28 and TRBJ1-5; 12 bases map to TRBD1. With 7 bases clipped from V and 6 bases from J, the junction kept 10 bases outside the gene matches. This CDR3 has 16 residues. Germline CDR1 reads MDHEN; CDR2 reads SYDVKM.

The gene calls are TRBV29-1 and TRBJ1-1; TRBD1 matches at 9 bases. J gave up 5 bases and V 6 bases, and 10 bases lay outside the gene matches. The CDR3 runs 14 residues. The germline V gene has CDR1 SQVTM and CDR2 ANQGSEA. In nucleotides, the CDR3 is TGCAGCGTCTCACGCGGGACAGGGATGACTGAAGCTTTCTTT. Its protein product is CSVSRGTGMTEAFF.

The chain has TRBV6-2 or TRBV6-3 and TRBJ2-1, with TRBD2 matching 9 bases. J gave up 6 bases and V 0 bases, and 6 bases lay outside the gene matches. Germline V CDR1 and CDR2: MNHEY, SVGEGT. The CDR3 covers 16 residues. CDR3 coding DNA: TGTGCCAGCAGTTACTCCGGGACTAGCCTAACCAATGAGCAGTTCTTC. As protein: CASSYSGTSLTNEQFF.

This chain connects TRBV5-4 to TRBJ2-7, with 10 bases that match TRBD2. J lost 2 bases, V lost 7 bases, and 12 bases had no gene match. The CDR3 sequence is 16 residues long. Germline V gene data show CDR1 as SGHNT and CDR2 as YYREEE (reference sequence). In DNA form, the CDR3 reads TGTGCCAGCCGAGATAGCACTAGCGGGACGCCCTACGAGCAGTACGTC. Translating gives CASRDSTSGTPYEQYV.

The chain joins TRBV28 to TRBJ1-2; 9 nucleotides align to TRBD1. Germline values: CDR1 MDHEN, CDR2 SYDVKM. V was pared by 3 bases and J by 4 bases, with 9 bases of the junction left unmatched. The CDR3 has 16 amino acids. CDR3 sequence (DNA): TGTGCCAGCAGTTTTCGCGCCCGGGGACAGGGCTATGGCTACACCTTC. Translating it yields CASSFRARGQGYGYTF.

The genes are TRBV9 and TRBJ2-5; TRBD1 aligns across 10 bases. V lost 3 bases, J lost 2 bases, and 1 base stayed unmatched. This CDR3 has 14 residues. Germline V gives CDR1 SGDLS, CDR2 YYNGEE. CDR3 sequence: CASSEGQGQETQYF. CDR3 in DNA: TGTGCCAGCAGCGAGGGACAGGGGCAAGAGACCCAGTACTTC.

This chain links TRBV13 with TRBJ1-2, with D unresolved. Germline values: CDR1 PRHDT, CDR2 FYEKMQ (reference sequence). The CDR3 totals 12 residues. The V gene lost 2 bases and the J gene lost 6 bases, with 7 bases spanning the gap. The CDR3 DNA is TGTGCCAGCAGCTTACAGGAGGATGGCTACACCTTC. It yields the protein CASSLQEDGYTF.

The rearrangement uses TRBV29-1 and TRBJ1-1; D might be TRBD1 (5 bases). The germline V and J ends were trimmed by 8 bases and 3 bases, with 25 bases remaining between them. Germline CDR1 SQVTM, CDR2 ANQGSEA. The CDR3 has 16 amino acids. The DNA of the CDR3 is TGCAGCACTTTCGGGACTCCGGGCGGCACGTACACTGAAGCTTTCTTT. This translates into CSTFGTPGGTYTEAFF.

J is TRBJ2-1 and V is TRBV19, with TRBD2 matching 8 bases. CDR3 length: 13 amino acids. Unmatched junction bases numbered 5, after V lost 4 bases and J lost 9 bases. Germline loops: CDR1 LNHDA, CDR2 SQIVND (reference sequence). CDR3 DNA sequence: TGTGCCAGTAGTACCCGGACTAGCCTTGAGCAGTTCTTC. Protein product: CASSTRTSLEQFF.

The chain couples TRBV7-8 to TRBJ2-7; maybe TRBD2 (6 bases). Per the germline V gene, CDR1 is SGHVS and CDR2 is FQNEAQ. The length of the CDR3 is 15 residues. Trimming removed 5 bases from V and 9 bases from J, with 23 bases in between. CDR3 residues: CASSRETAFIRGQYF. CDR3 DNA: TGTGCCAGCAGCCGGGAGACCGCCTTCATTAGGGGGCAGTACTTC.

The J gene is TRBJ1-3, the V gene TRBV24-1; D is uncertain. The CDR3 has 15 residues. Deletions cut 4 bases from V and 4 bases from J, with 13 bases between. Germline values: CDR1 KGHDR, CDR2 SFDVKD. The chain's CDR3 is CATSERKLPGNTIYF. In DNA, the CDR3 is TGTGCCACCAGTGAGAGGAAACTCCCGGGAAACACCATATATTTT.

The rearrangement links TRBV27 to TRBJ2-2; TRBD2 agrees at 10 bases. V lost 5 bases and J lost 1; bases outside the gene matches: 4. CDR1 and CDR2 from the germline V gene are MNHEY and SMNVEV (reference sequence). The CDR3 is 16 residues long. In nucleotides, the CDR3 is TGTGCCAGCAGTACCCGGACTAGCGGGAACACCGGGGAGCTGTTTTTT. Translating it yields CASSTRTSGNTGELFF.

The chain has TRBV19 and TRBJ1-2; possible D gene TRBD1, 5 bases. Germline CDR1 LNHDA, CDR2 SQIVND (reference sequence). The CDR3 is 13 amino acids. V was trimmed by 7 bases and J by 2 bases, leaving 11 bases between them. CDR3 region: CASTRVDNYGYTF. DNA of the CDR3: TGTGCCAGTACCAGGGTTGACAACTATGGCTACACCTTC.

The V gene is TRBV30, the J gene TRBJ1-3, with D perhaps matching TRBD1 (5 bases). Germline lookup yields CDR1 GTSNPN and CDR2 SVGIG (reference sequence). Trimming stripped 4 bases from V and 0 bases from J, with 10 bases between. The CDR3 spans 14 residues. CDR3 DNA sequence: TGTGCCTGGACTTTGGGGGGCTCTGGAAACACCATATATTTT. Protein: CAWTLGGSGNTIYF.

This chain connects TRBV2 to TRBJ2-2, with a tentative D call TRBD1 (6 bases). Germline V lookup: CDR1 SNHLY, CDR2 FYNNEI. CDR3 size: 13 residues. The V and J ends lost 8 bases and 6 bases respectively, with 13 bases between them. CDR3 bases: TGTGCCAGCTCACAGCACAGGGCCGGGGAGCTGTTTTTT. Translated: CASSQHRAGELFF.